Listed below are T cell receptor beta chains from one sample, sequenced in a study of brain T cells in children with intractable seizures. Libraries were prepared by immunoSEQ multiplex PCR; TCRdb keeps only in-frame clonotypes and omits some of them. This table holds 340,000 or so clones, 93% found once. The sequencing here drew on peripheral blood, taken roughly 5 months after surgery. Receptors were obtained from a boy younger than two with tuberous sclerosis and intractable seizures. Each CDR3 is given with its conserved first and last residue. The order of the fields is D gene, J gene, V gene, clone size, CDR3 protein, CDR3 DNA. A D gene is named only where the DNA matches it firmly. Expanded clones get a size class; other rows say once, few or many, or leave the size out.

-,TRBJ1-2,TRBV7-9,-,CASSMGWGAYGYTF,TGTGCCAGCAGCATGGGGTGGGGTGCCTATGGCTACACCTTC
-,TRBJ2-1,TRBV6-6,-,CASSQTPYNEQFF,TGTGCCAGCAGCCAAACACCTTACAATGAGCAGTTCTTC
TRBD2,TRBJ2-1,TRBV19,-,CASSIGLALYNEQFF,TGTGCCAGTAGTATAGGACTAGCGTTGTACAATGAGCAGTTCTTC
TRBD2,TRBJ2-3,TRBV11-3,-,CASSEGTSGRADTQYF,TGTGCCAGCAGCGAAGGGACTAGCGGGAGGGCAGATACGCAGTATTTT
TRBD1,TRBJ2-7,TRBV18,-,CASSPMDRGNEQYF,TGTGCCAGCTCACCAATGGACAGGGGGAACGAGCAGTACTTC
-,TRBJ1-4,TRBV5-4,-,CASSWTGTTTNEKLFF,TGTGCCAGCAGCTGGACCGGGACAACAACTAATGAAAAACTGTTTTTT
TRBD1,TRBJ1-1,TRBV4-1,-,CASHLGAGGLSEAFF,TGCGCCAGCCACCTGGGGGCAGGGGGACTCTCTGAAGCTTTCTTT
TRBD1,TRBJ1-3,TRBV3-1/TRBV3-2,-,CASSQAMDQGDSGNTIYF,TGTGCCAGCAGCCAAGCCATGGACCAGGGGGATTCTGGAAACACCATATATTTT
-,TRBJ1-1,TRBV24-1,-,CATSDLAGSEAFF,TGTGCCACCAGTGATTTGGCGGGATCTGAAGCTTTCTTT
TRBD1,TRBJ1-1,TRBV29-1,-,CSVNRGVTEAFF,TGCAGCGTCAACAGGGGTGTCACTGAAGCTTTCTTT
TRBD1,TRBJ1-5,TRBV7-8,once,CASNDDRVSNQPQHF,TGTGCCAGCAACGACGACAGGGTTAGCAATCAGCCCCAGCATTTT
TRBD2,TRBJ2-5,TRBV2,-,CASSGGGYGETQYF,TGTGCCAGCAGTGGGGGAGGGTATGGAGAGACCCAGTACTTC
-,TRBJ1-2,TRBV6-1,-,CASSEYQGLYGYTF,TGTGCCAGCAGTGAATATCAAGGACTCTATGGCTACACCTTC
-,TRBJ2-6,TRBV11-2,-,CASSLVGGTGANVLTF,TGTGCCAGCAGCTTAGTAGGAGGGACTGGGGCCAACGTCCTGACTTTC